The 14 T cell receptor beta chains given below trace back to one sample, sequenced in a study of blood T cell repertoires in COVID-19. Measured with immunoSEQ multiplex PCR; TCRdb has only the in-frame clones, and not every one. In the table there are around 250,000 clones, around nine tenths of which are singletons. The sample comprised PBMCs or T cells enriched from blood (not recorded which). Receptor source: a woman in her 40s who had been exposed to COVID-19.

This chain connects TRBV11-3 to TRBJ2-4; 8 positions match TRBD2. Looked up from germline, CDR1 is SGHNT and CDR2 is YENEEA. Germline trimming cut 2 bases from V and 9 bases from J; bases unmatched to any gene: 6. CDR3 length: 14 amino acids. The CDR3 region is CASSLTAGVVIQYF. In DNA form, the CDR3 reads TGTGCCAGCAGCTTAACAGCGGGAGTAGTCATTCAGTACTTC.

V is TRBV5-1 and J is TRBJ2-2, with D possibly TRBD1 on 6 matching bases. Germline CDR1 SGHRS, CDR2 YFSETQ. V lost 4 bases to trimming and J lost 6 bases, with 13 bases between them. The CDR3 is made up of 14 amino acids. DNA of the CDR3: TGCGCCAGCAGCAGGAAGGGGGAAGCCGGGGAGCTGTTTTTT. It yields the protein CASSRKGEAGELFF.

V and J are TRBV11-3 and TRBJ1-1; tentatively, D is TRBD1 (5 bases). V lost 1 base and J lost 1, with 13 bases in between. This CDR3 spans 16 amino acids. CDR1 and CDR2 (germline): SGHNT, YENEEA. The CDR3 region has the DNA TGTGCCAGCAGCTTAGTATTGGGGAGGGGGAACACTGAAGCTTTCTTT. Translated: CASSLVLGRGNTEAFF. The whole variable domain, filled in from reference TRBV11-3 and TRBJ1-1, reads EAGVVQSPRYKIIEKKQPVAFWCNPISGHNTLYWYLQNLGQGPELLIRYENEEAVDDSQLPKDRFSAERLKGVDSTLKIQPAELGDSAVYLCASSLVLGRGNTEAFFGQGTRLTVV.

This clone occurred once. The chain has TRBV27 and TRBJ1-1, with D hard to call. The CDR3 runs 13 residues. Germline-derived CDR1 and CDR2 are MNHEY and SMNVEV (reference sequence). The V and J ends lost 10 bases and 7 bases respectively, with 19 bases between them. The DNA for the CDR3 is TGTGCCACCGTCCCCCGGGGATCTGGTGAAGCTTTCTTT. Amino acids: CATVPRGSGEAFF.

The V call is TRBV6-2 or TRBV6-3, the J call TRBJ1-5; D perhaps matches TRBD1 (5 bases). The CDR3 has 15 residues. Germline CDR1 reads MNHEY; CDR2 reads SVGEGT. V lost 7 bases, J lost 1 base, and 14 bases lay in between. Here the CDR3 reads CASTPGGASNQPQHF. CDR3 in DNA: TGTGCCAGCACCCCCGGGGGAGCCAGCAATCAGCCCCAGCATTTT.

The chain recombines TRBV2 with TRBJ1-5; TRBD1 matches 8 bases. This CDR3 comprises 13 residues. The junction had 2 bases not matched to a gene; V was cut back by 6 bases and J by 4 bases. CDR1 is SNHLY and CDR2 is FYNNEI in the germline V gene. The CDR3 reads CASSRQGNQPQHF. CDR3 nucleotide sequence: TGTGCCAGCAGCAGACAGGGGAATCAGCCCCAGCATTTT.

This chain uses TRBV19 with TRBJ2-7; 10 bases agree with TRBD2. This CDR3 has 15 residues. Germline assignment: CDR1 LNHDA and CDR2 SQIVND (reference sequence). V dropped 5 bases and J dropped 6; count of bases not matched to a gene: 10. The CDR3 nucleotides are TGTGCCAGTAGTCCCCGTCTATCTAGCGGGGGCGAGCAGTACTTC. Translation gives CASSPRLSSGGEQYF.

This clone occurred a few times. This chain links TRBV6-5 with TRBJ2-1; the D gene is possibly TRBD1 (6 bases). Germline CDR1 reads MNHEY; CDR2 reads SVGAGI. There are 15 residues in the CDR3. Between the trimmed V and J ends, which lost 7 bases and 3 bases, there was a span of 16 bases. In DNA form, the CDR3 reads TGTGCCAGCAAATATAGAGGGGGTATCTACAATGAGCAGTTCTTC. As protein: CASKYRGGIYNEQFF.

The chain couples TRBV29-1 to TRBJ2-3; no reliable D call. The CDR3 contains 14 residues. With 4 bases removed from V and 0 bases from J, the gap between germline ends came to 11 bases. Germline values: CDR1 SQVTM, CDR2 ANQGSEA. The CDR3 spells CSVGFSASTDTQYF. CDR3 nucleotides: TGCAGCGTTGGATTCTCTGCGAGCACAGATACGCAGTATTTT.

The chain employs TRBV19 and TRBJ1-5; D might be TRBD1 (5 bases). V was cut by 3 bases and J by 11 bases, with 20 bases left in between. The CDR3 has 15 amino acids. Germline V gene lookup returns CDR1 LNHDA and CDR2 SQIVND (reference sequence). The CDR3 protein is CASSMYLDTDKAQHF. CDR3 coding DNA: TGTGCCAGTAGTATGTATTTGGACACCGATAAGGCCCAGCATTTT.

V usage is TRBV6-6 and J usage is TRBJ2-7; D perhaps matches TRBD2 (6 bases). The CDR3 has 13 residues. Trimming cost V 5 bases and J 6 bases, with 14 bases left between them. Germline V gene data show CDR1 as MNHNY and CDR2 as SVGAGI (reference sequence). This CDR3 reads CASSRTIASEQYV. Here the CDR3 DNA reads TGTGCCAGCAGTCGGACTATTGCCAGCGAGCAGTACGTC.

The CDR3 loop reads CASQGATGEAFF. CDR3 nucleotides: TGTGCCAGCCAAGGGGCAACCGGGGAAGCTTTCTTT. V is TRBV2 and J is TRBJ1-1; perhaps TRBD1 as D (5 bases). From germline, CDR1 is SNHLY and CDR2 FYNNEI. V was cut by 8 bases and J by 8 bases, with 15 bases left in between. The CDR3 is made up of 12 amino acids.

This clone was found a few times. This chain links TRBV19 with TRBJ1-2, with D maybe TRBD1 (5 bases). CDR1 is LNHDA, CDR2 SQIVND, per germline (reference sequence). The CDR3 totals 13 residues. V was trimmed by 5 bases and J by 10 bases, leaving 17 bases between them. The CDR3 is CASSLDAGKLYTF. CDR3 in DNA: TGTGCCAGTAGTTTGGATGCAGGGAAGCTCTACACCTTC.

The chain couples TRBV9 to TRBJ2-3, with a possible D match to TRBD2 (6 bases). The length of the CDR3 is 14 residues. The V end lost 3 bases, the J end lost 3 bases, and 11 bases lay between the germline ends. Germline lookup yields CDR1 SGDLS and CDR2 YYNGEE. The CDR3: CASSARDSTDTQYF. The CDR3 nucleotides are TGTGCCAGCAGCGCTAGGGACTCAACAGATACGCAGTATTTT.